The clone carrying this T cell receptor beta chain came up once. The record originates from a study of blood T cell repertoires in COVID-19. The overall study: Researchers got acute and convalescent COVID-19 samples from the United States, Italy and Spain. Sample material is recorded as cDNA or gDNA derived from T cells, B-cell-depleted T cells, or PBMCs.

In the authors' methods: Estimation of nucleated cell counts relied on the amplification of reference gene primers. Sequencing used immunoSEQ multiplex PCR; TCRdb keeps in-frame clones, though not all of them. That table gives V, J and clone size, and the DNA gave D and trimming. The sample holds about 140,000 clones, approximately 85% seen once. The clonotype originates from a woman of 80 years or more with acute or convalescent COVID-19. The source material was peripheral blood.

This CDR3 is CASSLAGPANTGELFF. Written as DNA, the CDR3 is TGCGCCAGCAGCTTAGCGGGACCCGCGAACACCGGGGAGCTGTTTTTT. V and J are TRBV5-1 and TRBJ2-2; 7 bases line up with TRBD2. CDR1 and CDR2 (germline): SGHRS, YFSETQ. This CDR3 contains 16 residues. J lost 0 bases, V lost 2 bases, and 4 bases had no gene match.